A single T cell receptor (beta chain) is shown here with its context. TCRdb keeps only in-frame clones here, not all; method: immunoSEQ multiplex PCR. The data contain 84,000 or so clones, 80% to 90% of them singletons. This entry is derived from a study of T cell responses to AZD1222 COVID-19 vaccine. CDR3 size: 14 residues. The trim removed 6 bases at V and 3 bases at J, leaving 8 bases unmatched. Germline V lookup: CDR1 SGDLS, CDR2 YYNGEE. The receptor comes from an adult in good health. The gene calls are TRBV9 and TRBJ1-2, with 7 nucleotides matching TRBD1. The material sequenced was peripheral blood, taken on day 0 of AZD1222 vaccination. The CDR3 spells CASTLDTGDYGYTF. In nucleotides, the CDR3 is TGTGCCAGCACCCTCGATACAGGGGACTATGGCTACACCTTC. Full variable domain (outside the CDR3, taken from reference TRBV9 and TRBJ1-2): DSGVTQTPKHLITATGQRVTLRCSPRSGDLSVYWYQQSLDQGLQFLIQYYNGEERAKGNILERFSAQQFPDLHSELNLSSLELGDSALYFCASTLDTGDYGYTFGSGTRLTVV.